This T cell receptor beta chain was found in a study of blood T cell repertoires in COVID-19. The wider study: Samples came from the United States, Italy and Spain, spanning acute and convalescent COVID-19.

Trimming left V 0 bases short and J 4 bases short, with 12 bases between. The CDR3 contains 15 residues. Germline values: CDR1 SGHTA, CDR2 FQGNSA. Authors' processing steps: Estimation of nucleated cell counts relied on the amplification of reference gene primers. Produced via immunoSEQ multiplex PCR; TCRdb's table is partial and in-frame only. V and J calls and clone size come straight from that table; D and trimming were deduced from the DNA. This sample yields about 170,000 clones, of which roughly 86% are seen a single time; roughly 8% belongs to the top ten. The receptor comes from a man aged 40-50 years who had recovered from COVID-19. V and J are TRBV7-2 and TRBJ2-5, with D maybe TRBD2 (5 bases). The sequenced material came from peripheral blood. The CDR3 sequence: CASSLAHGVGETQYF. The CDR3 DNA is TGTGCCAGCAGCTTAGCCCACGGGGTCGGAGAGACCCAGTACTTC.